This TCR beta chain originates from a study of blood T cell repertoires in COVID-19. Study as a whole: COVID-19 samples from acute and convalescent phases originated in the United States, Italy and Spain. Sources were T cells, B-cell-depleted T cells, or PBMCs; the material itself was cDNA or gDNA.

Participants, about 18 to 95 years old, spanned 25 or so US areas. Clinical history reported by participants formed the basis on which cohorts were assigned. The CDR3 extends over 14 amino acids. Germline CDR1 is LNHDA and CDR2 is SQIVND (reference sequence). Trimming took 5 bases from V and 3 from J, leaving 13 bases between them. Assay used: immunoSEQ multiplex PCR; TCRdb lists only in-frame clones, some missing. Of about 220,000 clones listed, 70% to 90% were seen once; the top ten hold around 3.5%. The sequenced material came from PBMCs or T cells enriched from blood (not recorded which). This sequence originates from a woman between 40 and 50 years old with acute COVID-19. The V call is TRBV19, the J call TRBJ1-1; TRBD1 is a possible D gene (6 bases). The CDR3 nucleotides read TGTGCCAGTAGTCCCAGGGGACCAGACACTGAAGCTTTCTTT. Amino acids: CASSPRGPDTEAFF.